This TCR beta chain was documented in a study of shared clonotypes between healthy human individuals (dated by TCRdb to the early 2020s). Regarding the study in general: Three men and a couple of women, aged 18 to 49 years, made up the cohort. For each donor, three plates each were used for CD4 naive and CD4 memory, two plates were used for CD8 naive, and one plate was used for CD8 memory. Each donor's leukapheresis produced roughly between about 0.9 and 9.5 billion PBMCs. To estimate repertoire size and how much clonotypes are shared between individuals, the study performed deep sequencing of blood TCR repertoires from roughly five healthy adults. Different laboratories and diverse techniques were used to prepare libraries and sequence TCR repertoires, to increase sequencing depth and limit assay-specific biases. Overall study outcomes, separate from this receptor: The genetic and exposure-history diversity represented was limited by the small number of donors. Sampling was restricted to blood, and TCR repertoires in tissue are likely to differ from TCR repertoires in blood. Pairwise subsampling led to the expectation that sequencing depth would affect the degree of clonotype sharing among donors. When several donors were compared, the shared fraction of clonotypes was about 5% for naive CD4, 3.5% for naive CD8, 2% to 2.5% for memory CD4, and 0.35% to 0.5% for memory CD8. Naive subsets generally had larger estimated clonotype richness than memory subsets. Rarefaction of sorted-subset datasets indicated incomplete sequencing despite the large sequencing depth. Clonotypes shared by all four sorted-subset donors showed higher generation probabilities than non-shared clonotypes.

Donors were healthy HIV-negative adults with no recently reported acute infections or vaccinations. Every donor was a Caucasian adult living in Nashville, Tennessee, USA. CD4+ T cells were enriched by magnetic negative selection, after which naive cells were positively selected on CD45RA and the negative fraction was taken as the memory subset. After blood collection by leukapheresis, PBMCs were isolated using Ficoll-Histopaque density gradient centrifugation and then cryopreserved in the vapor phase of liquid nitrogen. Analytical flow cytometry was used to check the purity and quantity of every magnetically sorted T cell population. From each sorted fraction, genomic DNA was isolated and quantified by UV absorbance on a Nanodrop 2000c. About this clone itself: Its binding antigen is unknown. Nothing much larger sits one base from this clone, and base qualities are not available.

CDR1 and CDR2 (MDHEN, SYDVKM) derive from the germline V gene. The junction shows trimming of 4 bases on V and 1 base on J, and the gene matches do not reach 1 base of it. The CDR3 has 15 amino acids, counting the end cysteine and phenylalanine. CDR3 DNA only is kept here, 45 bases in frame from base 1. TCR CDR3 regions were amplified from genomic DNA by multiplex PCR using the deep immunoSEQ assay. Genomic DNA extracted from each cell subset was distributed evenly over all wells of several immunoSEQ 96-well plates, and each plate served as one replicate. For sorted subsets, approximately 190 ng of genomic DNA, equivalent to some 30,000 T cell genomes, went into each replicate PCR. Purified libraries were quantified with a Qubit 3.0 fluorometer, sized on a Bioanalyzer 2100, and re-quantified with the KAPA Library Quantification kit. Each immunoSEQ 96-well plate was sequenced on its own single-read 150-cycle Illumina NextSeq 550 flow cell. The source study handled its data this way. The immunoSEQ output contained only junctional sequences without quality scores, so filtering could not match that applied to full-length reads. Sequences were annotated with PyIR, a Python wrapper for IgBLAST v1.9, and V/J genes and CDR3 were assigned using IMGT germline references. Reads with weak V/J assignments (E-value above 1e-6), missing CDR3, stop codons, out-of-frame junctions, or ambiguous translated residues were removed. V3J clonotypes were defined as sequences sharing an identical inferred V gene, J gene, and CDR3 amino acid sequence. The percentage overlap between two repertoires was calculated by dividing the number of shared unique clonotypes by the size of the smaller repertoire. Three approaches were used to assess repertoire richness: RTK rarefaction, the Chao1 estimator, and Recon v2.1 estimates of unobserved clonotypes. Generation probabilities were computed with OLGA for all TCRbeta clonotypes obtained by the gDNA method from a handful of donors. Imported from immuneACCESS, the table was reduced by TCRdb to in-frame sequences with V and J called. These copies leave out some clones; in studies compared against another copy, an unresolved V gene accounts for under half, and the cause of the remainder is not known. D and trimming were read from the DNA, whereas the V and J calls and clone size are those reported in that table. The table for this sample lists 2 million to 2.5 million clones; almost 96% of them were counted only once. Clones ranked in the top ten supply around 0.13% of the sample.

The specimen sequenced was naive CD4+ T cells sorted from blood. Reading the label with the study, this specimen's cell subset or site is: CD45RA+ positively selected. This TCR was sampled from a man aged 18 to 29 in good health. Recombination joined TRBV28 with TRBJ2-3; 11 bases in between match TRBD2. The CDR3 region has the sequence CASSYSGGGTDTQYF. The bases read TGTGCCAGCAGTTATAGCGGGGGGGGCACAGATACGCAGTATTTT.